Following are 4 T cell receptor beta chains from one sample sequenced in a study of T cells in Graves' hyperthyroidism and ophthalmopathy (dated by TCRdb to between 2017 and 2020). The library was obtained by multiplex PCR. TCRdb lists the instrument as Illumina HiSeq 2000. TCR beta CDR3 regions were amplified from RNA transcripts. A first-round RT-PCR of the TCR CDR3 used the HTBI primer set with the Qiagen OneStep RT-PCR kit. The raw public data were reprocessed by TCRdb itself: fastp quality trimming at Q25, MiXCR clonotype calling, in-frame beta chains only. Rows with one shared CDR3 protein collapse into an entry with the most common genes and DNA. This sample has 300,000 to 500,000 distinct CDR3 sequences in its table, and more than 12% of those were observed once. The ten largest clones represent 28% of the sample. The specimen was blood. These TCRs come from a man in his fifties or sixties with Graves' ophthalmopathy.

This clonotype came up many times. V and J are TRBV20-1 and TRBJ1-4; 7 positions agree with TRBD1. The germline gives CDR1 DFQATT, CDR2 SNEGSKA (reference sequence). This CDR3 contains 13 residues. With V trimmed by 2 bases and J by 10 bases, 7 bases remained unmatched. This chain's CDR3 is CSARSATGSKLFF. DNA of the CDR3: TGCAGTGCTAGATCCGCGACAGGGTCAAAACTGTTTTTT.

Concerning this clonotype: A junction boundary mismatches the germline segment, possibly from a read error. V is TRBV12-3 or TRBV12-4 and J is TRBJ2-7, with 10 bases lining up with TRBD1. The CDR3 extends over 14 amino acids. The CDR3 coding sequence is TGTGCCAGCAGCTTAGGTGACAGGGGGCCCGAGCAGTACTTC. It encodes CASSLGDRGPEQYF.

This clonotype was counted many times. The chain has TRBV13 and TRBJ2-5; 7 bases line up with TRBD2. The CDR3 contains 14 residues. V was pared by 5 bases and J by 1 base, with 4 bases of the junction left unmatched. Germline CDR1 is PRHDT and CDR2 is FYEKMQ (reference sequence). The CDR3 reads CASSITSAQETQYF. The CDR3 bases are TGTGCCAGCAGCATTACTAGCGCCCAAGAGACCCAGTACTTC.

There are many counts of this clonotype. The chain has TRBV2 and TRBJ2-3, with 7 bases that match TRBD2. This CDR3 has 15 amino acids. The V gene end was trimmed by 7 bases and the J gene end by 0 bases; junction bases not matched to a gene: 7. Germline CDR1 and CDR2: SNHLY and FYNNEI. CDR3 sequence: CASNILASSTDTQYF. In nucleotides, the CDR3 is TGTGCCAGCAACATACTAGCGTCTAGCACAGATACGCAGTATTTT.